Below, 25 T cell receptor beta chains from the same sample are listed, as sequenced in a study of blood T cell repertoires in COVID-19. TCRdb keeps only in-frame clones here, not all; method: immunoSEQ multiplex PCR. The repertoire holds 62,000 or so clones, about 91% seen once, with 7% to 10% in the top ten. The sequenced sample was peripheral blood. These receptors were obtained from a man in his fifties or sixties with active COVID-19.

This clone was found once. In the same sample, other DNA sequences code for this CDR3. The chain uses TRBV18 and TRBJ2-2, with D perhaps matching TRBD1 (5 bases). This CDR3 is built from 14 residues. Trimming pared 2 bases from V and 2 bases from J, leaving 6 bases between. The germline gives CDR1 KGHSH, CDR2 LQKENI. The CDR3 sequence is CASSPDRNTGELFF. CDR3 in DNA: TGTGCCAGCTCACCAGACAGAAACACCGGGGAGCTGTTTTTT.

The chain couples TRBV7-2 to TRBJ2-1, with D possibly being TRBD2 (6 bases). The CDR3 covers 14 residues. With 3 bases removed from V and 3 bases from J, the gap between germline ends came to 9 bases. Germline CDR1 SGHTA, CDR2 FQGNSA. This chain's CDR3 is CASSFGGNYNEQFF. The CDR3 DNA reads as TGTGCCAGCAGCTTCGGGGGAAACTACAATGAGCAGTTCTTC. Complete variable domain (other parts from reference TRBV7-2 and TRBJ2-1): GAGVSQSPSNKVTEKGKDVELRCDPISGHTALYWYRQSLGQGLEFLIYFQGNSAPDKSGLPSDRFSAERTGGSVSTLTIQRTQQEDSAVYLCASSFGGNYNEQFFGPGTRLTVL.

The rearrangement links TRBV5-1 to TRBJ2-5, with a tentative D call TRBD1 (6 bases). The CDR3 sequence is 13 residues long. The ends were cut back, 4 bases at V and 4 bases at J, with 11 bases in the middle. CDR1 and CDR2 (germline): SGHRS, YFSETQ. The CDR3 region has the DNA TGCGCCAGCAGCCAAACGACAGGAGAGACCCAGTACTTC. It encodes CASSQTTGETQYF.

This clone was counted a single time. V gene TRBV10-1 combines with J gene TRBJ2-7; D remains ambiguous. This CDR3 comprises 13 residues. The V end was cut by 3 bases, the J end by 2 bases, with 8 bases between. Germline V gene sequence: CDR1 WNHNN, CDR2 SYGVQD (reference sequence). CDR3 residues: CASSDSVPYEQYF. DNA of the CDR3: TGCGCCAGCAGTGATTCGGTACCCTACGAGCAGTACTTC.

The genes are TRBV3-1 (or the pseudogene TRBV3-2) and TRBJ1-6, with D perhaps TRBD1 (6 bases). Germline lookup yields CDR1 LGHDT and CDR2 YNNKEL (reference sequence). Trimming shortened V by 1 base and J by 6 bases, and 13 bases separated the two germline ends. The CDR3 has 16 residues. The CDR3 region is CASSQVSAQGNSPLHF. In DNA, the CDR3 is TGTGCCAGCAGCCAAGTTTCCGCACAGGGTAATTCACCCCTCCACTTT.

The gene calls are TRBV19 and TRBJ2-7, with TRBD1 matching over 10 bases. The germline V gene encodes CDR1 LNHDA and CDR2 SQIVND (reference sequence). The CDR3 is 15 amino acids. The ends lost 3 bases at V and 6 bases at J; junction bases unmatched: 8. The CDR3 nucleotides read TGTGCCAGTAGTATCGAAATGGGGACAGGGGCCGAGCAGTACTTC. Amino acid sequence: CASSIEMGTGAEQYF.

The CDR3 sequence is CASSFPSGADTQYF. In DNA, the CDR3 is TGTGCCAGCAGCTTCCCTAGCGGGGCAGATACGCAGTATTTT. The chain employs TRBV5-4 and TRBJ2-3, with 9 bases that match TRBD2. The CDR3 has 14 amino acids. Germline CDR1 reads SGHNT; CDR2 reads YYREEE (reference sequence). V trimming: 2 bases; J trimming: 4 bases; junction bases outside the gene matches: 2.

In DNA form, the CDR3 reads TGTGCCAGCAGCTTCAGTGTGCAGGGGACCAAAGGGATTACAGATACGCAGTATTTT. Residues: CASSFSVQGTKGITDTQYF. J is TRBJ2-3 and V is TRBV5-6; a possible D gene is TRBD1 (6 bases). The CDR3 sequence is 19 residues long. CDR1 and CDR2 (germline): SGHDT, YYEEEE. Trimming cost V 2 bases and J 3 bases, with 25 bases left between them.

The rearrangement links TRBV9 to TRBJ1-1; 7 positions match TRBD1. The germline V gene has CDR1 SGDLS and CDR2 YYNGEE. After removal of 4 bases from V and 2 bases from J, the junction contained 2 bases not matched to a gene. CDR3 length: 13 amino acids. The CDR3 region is CASSRQGNTEAFF. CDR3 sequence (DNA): TGTGCCAGCAGCCGACAGGGCAACACTGAAGCTTTCTTT.

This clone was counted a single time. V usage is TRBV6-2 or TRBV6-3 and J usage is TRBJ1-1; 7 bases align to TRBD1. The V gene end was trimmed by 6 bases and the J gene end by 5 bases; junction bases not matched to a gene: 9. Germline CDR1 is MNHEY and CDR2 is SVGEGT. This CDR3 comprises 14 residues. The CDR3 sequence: CASSTTGAGTEAFF. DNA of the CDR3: TGTGCCAGCAGCACCACAGGGGCTGGGACTGAAGCTTTCTTT.

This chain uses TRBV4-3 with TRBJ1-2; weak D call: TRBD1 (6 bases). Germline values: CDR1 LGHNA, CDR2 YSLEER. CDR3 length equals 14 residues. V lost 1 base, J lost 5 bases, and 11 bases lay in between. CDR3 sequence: CASSQADSEYGYTF. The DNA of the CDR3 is TGCGCCAGCAGCCAAGCGGACAGCGAGTATGGCTACACCTTC.

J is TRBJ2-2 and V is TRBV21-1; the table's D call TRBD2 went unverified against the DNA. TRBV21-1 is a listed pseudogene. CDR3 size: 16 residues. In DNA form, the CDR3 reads TGTGCCAGCAGCCATGAGGGACTCTTGAACACCGGGGAGCTGTTTTTT. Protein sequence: CASSHEGLLNTGELFF.

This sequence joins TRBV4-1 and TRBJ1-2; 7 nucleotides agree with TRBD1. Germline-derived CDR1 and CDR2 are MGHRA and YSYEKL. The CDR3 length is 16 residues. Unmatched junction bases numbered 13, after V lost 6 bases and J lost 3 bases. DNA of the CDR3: TGCGCCAGCAGATATATAGGGGGCGATCCCCACTATGGCTACACCTTC. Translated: CASRYIGGDPHYGYTF.

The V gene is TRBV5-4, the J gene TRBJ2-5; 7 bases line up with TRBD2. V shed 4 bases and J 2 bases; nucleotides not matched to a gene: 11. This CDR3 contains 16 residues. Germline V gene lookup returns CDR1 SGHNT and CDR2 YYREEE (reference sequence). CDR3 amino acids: CASSPPGLSVQETQYF. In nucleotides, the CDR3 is TGTGCCAGCAGCCCCCCGGGACTATCTGTTCAAGAGACCCAGTACTTC.

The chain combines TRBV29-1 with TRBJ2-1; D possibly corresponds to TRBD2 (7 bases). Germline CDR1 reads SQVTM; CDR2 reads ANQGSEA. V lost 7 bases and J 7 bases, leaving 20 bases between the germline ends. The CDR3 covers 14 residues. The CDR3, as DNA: TGCAGCGCTGCACAAGTGGGAGGGGGGAATGAGCAGTTCTTC. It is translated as CSAAQVGGGNEQFF.

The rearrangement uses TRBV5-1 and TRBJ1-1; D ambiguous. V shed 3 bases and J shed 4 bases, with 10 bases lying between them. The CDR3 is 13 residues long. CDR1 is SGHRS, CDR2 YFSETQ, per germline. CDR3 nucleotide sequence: TGCGCCAGCAGCTCCGGTTCTGTCACTGAAGCTTTCTTT. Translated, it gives CASSSGSVTEAFF.

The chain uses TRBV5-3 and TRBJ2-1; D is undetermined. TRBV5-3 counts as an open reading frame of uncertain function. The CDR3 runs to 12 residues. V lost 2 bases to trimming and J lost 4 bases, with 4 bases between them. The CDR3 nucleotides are TGTGCCAGAAGCTTCAGTTACAATGAGCAGTTCTTC. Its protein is CARSFSYNEQFF.

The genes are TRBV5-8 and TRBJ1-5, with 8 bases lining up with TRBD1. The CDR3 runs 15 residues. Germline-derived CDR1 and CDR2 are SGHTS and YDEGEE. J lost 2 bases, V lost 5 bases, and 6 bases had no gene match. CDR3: CASRDRVGGNQPQHF. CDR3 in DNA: TGTGCCAGCAGGGACAGGGTTGGTGGCAATCAGCCCCAGCATTTT.

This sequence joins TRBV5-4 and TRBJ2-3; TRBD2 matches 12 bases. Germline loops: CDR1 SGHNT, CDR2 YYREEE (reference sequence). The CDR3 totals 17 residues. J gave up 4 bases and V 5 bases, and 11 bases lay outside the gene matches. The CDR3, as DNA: TGTGCCAGCAGTCCTAGCGGGGGGGCATCAAAGCCAGATACGCAGTATTTT. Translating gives CASSPSGGASKPDTQYF.

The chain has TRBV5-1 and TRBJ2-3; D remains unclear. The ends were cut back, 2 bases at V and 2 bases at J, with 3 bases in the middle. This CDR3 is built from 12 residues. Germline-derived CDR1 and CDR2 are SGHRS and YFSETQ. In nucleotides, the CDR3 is TGCGCCAGCAGCTTACTCACAGATACGCAGTATTTT. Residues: CASSLLTDTQYF.

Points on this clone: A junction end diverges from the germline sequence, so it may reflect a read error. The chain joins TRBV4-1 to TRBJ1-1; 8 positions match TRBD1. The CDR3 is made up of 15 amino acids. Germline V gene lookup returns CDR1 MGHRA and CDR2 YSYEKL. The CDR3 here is CASSQGDRLNTEAFF. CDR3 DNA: TGCGCCAGCAGTCAAGGGGACAGGTTGAACACTGAAGCTTTCTTT.

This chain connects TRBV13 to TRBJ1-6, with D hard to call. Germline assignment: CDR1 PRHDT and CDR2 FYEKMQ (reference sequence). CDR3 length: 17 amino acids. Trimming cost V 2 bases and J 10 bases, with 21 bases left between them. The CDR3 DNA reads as TGTGCCAGCAGCTTAAGGTTAGCCGGCTTGATTACCTCACCCCTCCACTTT. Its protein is CASSLRLAGLITSPLHF. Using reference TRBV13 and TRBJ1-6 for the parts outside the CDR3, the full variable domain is AAGVIQSPRHLIKEKRETATLKCYPIPRHDTVYWYQQGPGQDPQFLISFYEKMQSDKGSIPDRFSAQQFSDYHSELNMSSLELGDSALYFCASSLRLAGLITSPLHFGNGTRLTVT.

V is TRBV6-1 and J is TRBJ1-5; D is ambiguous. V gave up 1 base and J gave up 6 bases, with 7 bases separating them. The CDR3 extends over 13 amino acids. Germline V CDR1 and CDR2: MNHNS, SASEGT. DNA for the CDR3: TGTGCCAGCAGTGAAGGGGAGGTTCAGCCCCAGCATTTT. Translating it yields CASSEGEVQPQHF.

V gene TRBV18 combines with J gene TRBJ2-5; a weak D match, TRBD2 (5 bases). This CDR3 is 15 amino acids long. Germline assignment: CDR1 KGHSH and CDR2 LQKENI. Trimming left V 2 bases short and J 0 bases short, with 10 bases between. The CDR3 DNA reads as TGTGCCAGCTCACCAGACGGGGAGCACCAAGAGACCCAGTACTTC. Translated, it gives CASSPDGEHQETQYF.

CDR3 amino acids: CASSYSNVWKGGYNEQFF. DNA of the CDR3: TGTGCCAGCAGTTACTCGAATGTCTGGAAGGGGGGGTACAATGAGCAGTTCTTC. The genes are TRBV6-2 or TRBV6-3 and TRBJ2-1; a possible D gene is TRBD2 (7 bases). V lost 0 bases and J lost 4, with 19 bases in between. The CDR3 consists of 18 residues. Germline CDR1 reads MNHEY; CDR2 reads SVGEGT.